This T cell receptor beta chain was recorded in a study of sequential checkpoint blockade in melanoma. For the study at large: DNA from more than 75 pretreatment tumor samples underwent TCRβ immunosequencing. Under 25 patients had matched tumor biopsies before treatment and at week 13 after nivolumab or ipilimumab alone. Regarding the study as a whole: T-cell fraction and clonality followed PD-L1 and CD8+ counts, not mutational load. In arm A, pretreatment tumor clonality was associated with response.

Trimming left V 0 bases short and J 3 bases short, with 18 bases between. The CDR3 length is 18 residues. A remark on this clone: Its target is not known.

Treatment indicated: randomized to nivolumab then ipilimumab (arm A) or the reverse (arm B). TCRdb keeps only in-frame clones here, not all; method: immunoSEQ multiplex PCR. In the table there are over 10,000 clones, roughly 27% of which are singletons. The receptor was derived from a human donor with melanoma. Sequences were derived from tumor tissue (inferred from file names), sampled from a patient given nivolumab and ipilimumab in sequence. V is TRBV23-1 and J is TRBJ2-1; D unresolved. TRBV23-1 is classed as an ORF, of uncertain function. The CDR3 DNA reads TGCGCCAGCAGTCAATCGTATGGAGCGCTAGACAACTACAATGAGCAGTTCTTC. Its protein product is CASSQSYGALDNYNEQFF.